Only a few counts were recorded for the clone carrying this TCR beta chain. What it binds is unknown. The PBMCs originated from approximately 10 ml of fresh peripheral blood. This specimen comes from a study of Graves' ophthalmopathy and Graves' hyperthyroidism. TCR beta CDR3 amplification used RNA transcripts. HTBI primers primed a first-round RT-PCR, and a second-round multiplex PCR followed. One entry per CDR3 protein, called by TCRdb with MiXCR from the multiplex PCR reads. The sample holds hundreds of thousands of distinct CDR3 sequences, approximately 40% seen once. Whole-study results and caveats: Sensitivity of roughly 64% and specificity of 72% to 80% were achieved by the model that predicted ophthalmopathy progression.

CDR3 length: 15 amino acids. The germline V gene has CDR1 LNHDA and CDR2 SQIVND (reference sequence). Trimming took 2 bases from V and 12 from J, leaving 19 bases between them. The chain employs TRBV19 and TRBJ2-2; D unresolved. The TCR was taken from an adult man with Graves' ophthalmopathy. Sequenced: peripheral blood. The CDR3 loop is CASSISGNRAVKLFF. CDR3 coding DNA: TGTGCCAGTAGTATAAGTGGGAACCGAGCAGTAAAGCTGTTTTTT. Combining the CDR3 with reference TRBV19 and TRBJ2-2 gives the whole variable domain DGGITQSPKYLFRKEGQNVTLSCEQNLNHDAMYWYRQDPGQGLRLIYYSQIVNDFQKGDIAEGYSVSREKKESFPLTVTSAQKNPTAFYLCASSISGNRAVKLFFGEGSRLTVL.